Presented here are 20 T cell receptor beta chains from one specimen sequenced in a study of OX40 agonist ivuxolimab in advanced cancers. Assay: immunoSEQ multiplex PCR; the TCRdb copy retains only in-frame clones and omits some. The sample lists around 97,000 clones, 85% to 90% occurring once. Sequences were derived from CD4+ or CD8+ T cells sorted from blood, sampled in a trial of the OX40 agonist ivuxolimab. These receptors were taken from an adult with an advanced solid tumor such as melanoma, head and neck, liver or kidney cancer.

This clone was observed a single time. This rearrangement joins TRBV19 to TRBJ2-1; 14 nucleotides agree with TRBD2. V was clipped by 5 bases and J by 9 bases; unmatched bases: 6. CDR1 and CDR2 from the germline V gene are LNHDA and SQIVND (reference sequence). This CDR3 has 15 amino acids. DNA for the CDR3: TGTGCCAGTAGTGCCGGGACTAGCGGGAGATCTGAGCAGTTCTTC. This gives the protein CASSAGTSGRSEQFF.

V usage is TRBV6-6 and J usage is TRBJ1-3; D gene ambiguous. The CDR3 sequence is 14 residues long. Germline loops: CDR1 MNHNY, CDR2 SVGAGI (reference sequence). V lost 2 bases to trimming and J lost 0 bases, with 5 bases between them. The CDR3 region is CASSYADSGNTIYF. The CDR3 bases are TGTGCCAGCAGTTACGCGGACTCTGGAAACACCATATATTTT.

The J gene is TRBJ1-3, the V gene TRBV10-1, with a tentative D call TRBD1 (5 bases). The germline CDR1 and CDR2 sequences are WNHNN and SYGVQD (reference sequence). V dropped 2 bases and J dropped 2 bases, with 10 bases sitting between them. The CDR3 has 15 amino acids. CDR3 residues: CASSEELRAGNTIYF. The CDR3 region has the DNA TGCGCCAGCAGTGAGGAGCTCAGGGCTGGAAACACCATATATTTT.

Remarks on this clone: A read error may produce the germline difference seen at one junction end. The J gene is TRBJ2-5, the V gene TRBV7-7; D is possibly TRBD1 (7 bases). CDR1 SSHAT and CDR2 FNYEAQ come from the germline V gene (reference sequence). CDR3 length: 15 residues. CDR3 amino acids: CASSAARGTQETQYF. The CDR3 DNA sequence: TGTGCTAGCAGCGCCGCCAGGGGGACTCAAGAGACCCAGTACTTC.

The V and J genes are TRBV6-5 and TRBJ1-3, with D unresolved. V lost 7 bases to trimming and J lost 10 bases, with 11 bases between them. In germline, CDR1 is MNHEY, CDR2 SVGAGI. The CDR3 sequence is 11 residues long. CDR3 bases: TGTGCCAGCAACCAACCTGGGACCATATATTTT. As protein: CASNQPGTIYF.

The V gene is TRBV7-2, the J gene TRBJ2-5, with a weak D call TRBD1 (7 bases). The CDR3 loop spans 18 amino acids. V shed 5 bases and J shed 3 bases, with 25 bases lying between them. CDR1 and CDR2 from the germline V gene are SGHTA and FQGNSA. The CDR3 spells CASSPLRWGATGEETQYF. CDR3 sequence (DNA): TGTGCCAGCAGCCCCCTTCGCTGGGGGGCCACAGGGGAAGAGACCCAGTACTTC.

V gene TRBV14 combines with J gene TRBJ2-1, with D perhaps TRBD2 (5 bases). The germline CDR1 and CDR2 sequences are SGHDN and FVKESK. Trimming removed 4 bases from V and 0 bases from J, with 7 bases in between. The CDR3 is 14 residues long. For the CDR3, the DNA is TGTGCCAGCAGCCGCGGGTACTCCTACAATGAGCAGTTCTTC. Translation gives CASSRGYSYNEQFF.

The genes are TRBV13 and TRBJ1-2; D is possibly TRBD1 (6 bases). The CDR3 has 14 amino acids. V lost 5 bases and J lost 4, with 14 bases in between. Germline V gene data show CDR1 as PRHDT and CDR2 as FYEKMQ (reference sequence). In DNA, the CDR3 is TGTGCCAGCAGCCAAGGGGGTCACCTCTATGGCTACACCTTC. Its protein product is CASSQGGHLYGYTF.

The chain carries TRBV30 and TRBJ2-5; 9 nucleotides align to TRBD1. The CDR3 consists of 13 residues. Germline V gene data show CDR1 as GTSNPN and CDR2 as SVGIG (reference sequence). Unmatched junction bases numbered 6, after V lost 5 bases and J lost 5 bases. CDR3 sequence (DNA): TGTGCCTGGTACCGGGACAGGGATGAGACCCAGTACTTC. This encodes CAWYRDRDETQYF. The variable domain in full, with the rest retrieved from reference TRBV30 and TRBJ2-5, is SQTIHQWPATLVQPVGSPLSLECTVEGTSNPNLYWYRQAAGRGLQLLFYSVGIGQISSEVPQNLSASRPQDRQFILSSKKLLLSDSGFYLCAWYRDRDETQYFGPGTRLLVL.

This chain connects TRBV12-5 to TRBJ2-2, with TRBD2 as a possible D gene (5 bases). Trimming left V 4 bases short and J 5 bases short, with 14 bases between. The CDR3 has 15 residues. Germline lookup yields CDR1 LGHNT and CDR2 FRNRAP. CDR3 region: CASGSDFLRTGELFF. The CDR3 nucleotides are TGTGCTAGTGGTTCGGACTTTCTAAGGACCGGGGAGCTGTTTTTT. The whole variable domain, filled in from reference TRBV12-5 and TRBJ2-2, reads DARVTQTPRHKVTEMGQEVTMRCQPILGHNTVFWYRQTMMQGLELLAYFRNRAPLDDSGMPKDRFSAEMPDATLATLKIQPSEPRDSAVYFCASGSDFLRTGELFFGEGSRLTVL.

J is TRBJ2-5 and V is TRBV30; D not resolved. Germline V gene sequence: CDR1 GTSNPN, CDR2 SVGIG (reference sequence). V was clipped by 0 bases and J by 5 bases, with 4 bases between them. The CDR3 consists of 11 residues. The CDR3 DNA is TGTGCCTGGAGTGTAACGGAGACCCAGTACTTC. As protein: CAWSVTETQYF.

This chain joins TRBV13 and TRBJ1-1; 10 bases are shared with TRBD1. Germline trimming cut 2 bases from V and 4 bases from J; bases unmatched to any gene: 1. Germline assignment: CDR1 PRHDT and CDR2 FYEKMQ (reference sequence). CDR3 length: 14 amino acids. The CDR3 protein is CASSLWDRGTEAFF. As DNA, the CDR3 is TGTGCCAGCAGCTTATGGGACAGGGGCACTGAAGCTTTCTTT.

The gene calls are TRBV5-1 and TRBJ2-5; D ambiguous. V lost 0 bases to trimming and J lost 5 bases, with 11 bases between them. The CDR3 consists of 14 residues. Germline values: CDR1 SGHRS, CDR2 YFSETQ. CDR3 sequence reads: CASSLGTVRETQYF. In DNA, the CDR3 is TGCGCCAGCAGCTTGGGGACGGTTCGTGAGACCCAGTACTTC.

The V gene is TRBV5-1, the J gene TRBJ2-3; D may match TRBD1 or TRBD2 (6 bases each). CDR1 is SGHRS and CDR2 is YFSETQ in the germline V gene. Between the trimmed V and J ends, which lost 4 bases and 5 bases, there was a span of 17 bases. This CDR3 region has 15 residues. For the CDR3, the DNA is TGCGCCAGCAGCCCCCAGCCCGGGGGCCTAGATACGCAGTATTTT. It specifies CASSPQPGGLDTQYF.

This chain links TRBV5-1 with TRBJ2-3; D might be TRBD1 or TRBD2, each matching 5 bases. In germline, CDR1 is SGHRS, CDR2 YFSETQ. This CDR3 is 13 amino acids long. The ends were cut back, 3 bases at V and 4 bases at J, with 9 bases in the middle. The CDR3 loop is CASSSGTPDTQYF. The CDR3 nucleotides read TGCGCCAGCAGCTCCGGGACCCCAGATACGCAGTATTTT.

The chain carries TRBV18 and TRBJ1-2; D gene uncertain. CDR3 length equals 16 residues. Germline V CDR1 and CDR2: KGHSH, LQKENI. Trimming took off 0 bases at V and 7 bases at J, with 18 bases between the two ends. Written as DNA, the CDR3 is TGTGCCAGCTCACCACCCAACGGACCGTTTTCGGGTGGCTACACCTTC. The encoded protein is CASSPPNGPFSGGYTF.

The chain carries TRBV5-4 and TRBJ1-1; the D gene is possibly TRBD1 (6 bases). The germline V gene encodes CDR1 SGHNT and CDR2 YYREEE (reference sequence). The ends were cut back, 4 bases at V and 1 base at J, with 11 bases in the middle. The CDR3 is 14 residues long. CDR3 in DNA: TGTGCCAGCAGCCCGGACAGTTGGAACACTGAAGCTTTCTTT. It translates to CASSPDSWNTEAFF.

As DNA, the CDR3 is TGTGCCTGGAGTGTAGTAGGGGCCAAAAACATTCAGTACTTC. It codes for CAWSVVGAKNIQYF. The chain carries TRBV30 and TRBJ2-4, with unresolved D. V shed 0 bases and J shed 1 base, with 7 bases lying between them. The CDR3 runs 14 residues. Germline CDR1 reads GTSNPN; CDR2 reads SVGIG (reference sequence). Full variable domain (remainder filled in from reference TRBV30 and TRBJ2-4): SQTIHQWPATLVQPVGSPLSLECTVEGTSNPNLYWYRQAAGRGLQLLFYSVGIGQISSEVPQNLSASRPQDRQFILSSKKLLLSDSGFYLCAWSVVGAKNIQYFGAGTRLSVL.

This clone has just a few counts. The chain combines TRBV11-1 with TRBJ2-7; TRBD1 matches 7 bases. Germline CDR1 and CDR2: SGHAT and FQDESV (reference sequence). V lost 5 bases, J lost 2 bases, and 9 bases stayed unmatched. This CDR3 contains 15 residues. The CDR3 DNA follows: TGTGCCAGCAGCAATTCGGGACAGCCGCCCTACGAGCAGTACTTC. It is translated as CASSNSGQPPYEQYF.

Details on this clone: An end of the junction does not agree with germline; a read error may underlie this. The rearrangement joins TRBV7-7 to TRBJ2-2; D uncertain. The CDR3 totals 15 residues. Germline loops: CDR1 SSHAT, CDR2 FNYEAQ (reference sequence). DNA for the CDR3: TGTGCTAGCAGTCCTAGGACCCTTAACACCGGGGAGCTGTTTTTT. It is translated as CASSPRTLNTGELFF. Filled out from reference TRBV7-7 and TRBJ2-2, the complete variable domain reads GAGVSQSPRYKVTKRGQDVTLRCDPISSHATLYWYQQALGQGPEFLTYFNYEAQPDKSGLPSDRFSAERPEGSISTLTIQRTEQRDSAMYRCASSPRTLNTGELFFGEGSRLTVL.